The rows below give T cell receptor beta chains drawn from one sample of a study of T cell clonotyping in hematopoietic cell transplantation. TCRdb's table, derived via immunoSEQ multiplex PCR, lists solely in-frame clones and lacks some. The sample consists of 60,000 to 75,000 clones, around 94% of them appearing once. Sample: peripheral blood mononuclear cells. These receptors were collected from a man aged 45-65 years in good health. Some clones in this sample may be carry-over from other donors' samples. The CDR3 runs from the conserved cysteine through the conserved F or W. The D gene is left open where the match is weak. Rows may omit the clone size; those that give it use once, few, many or a size class.

V gene: TRBV21-1
D gene: -
clone size: -
J gene: TRBJ2-6
CDR3 DNA: TGTGCCAGCACCGACAGGGGGCCTGGGGCCAACGTCCTGACTTTC
CDR3 protein: CASTDRGPGANVLTF

V gene: TRBV27
D gene: -
clone size: -
J gene: TRBJ1-2
CDR3 DNA: TGTGCCAGCAGTGGGCGGGTGGGAGGCTACACCTTC
CDR3 protein: CASSGRVGGYTF

V gene: TRBV2
D gene: -
clone size: few
J gene: TRBJ2-1
CDR3 DNA: TGTGCCAGCATTGGACCGCACAATGAGCAGTTCTTC
CDR3 protein: CASIGPHNEQFF

V gene: TRBV28
D gene: TRBD1
clone size: -
J gene: TRBJ1-5
CDR3 DNA: TGTGCCAGCAGTTTGTCCAGGGGGACAATCGATCAGCCCCAGCATTTT
CDR3 protein: CASSLSRGTIDQPQHF

V gene: TRBV28
D gene: TRBD2
clone size: -
J gene: TRBJ2-3
CDR3 DNA: TGTGCCAGCAGTCCCCGCCCGGGCCGGGGCGGGAGTGCAGATACGCAGTATTTT
CDR3 protein: CASSPRPGRGGSADTQYF

V gene: TRBV19
D gene: -
clone size: -
J gene: TRBJ2-3
CDR3 DNA: TGTGCCAGTAGTTCCCTTCACCGGGCCTCTAGCACAGATACGCAGTATTTT
CDR3 protein: CASSSLHRASSTDTQYF

V gene: TRBV2
D gene: TRBD2
clone size: -
J gene: TRBJ2-5
CDR3 DNA: TGTGCCAGTGCAACTAGCGGGGGTGAGACCCAGTACTTC
CDR3 protein: CASATSGGETQYF

V gene: TRBV11-2
D gene: -
clone size: -
J gene: TRBJ2-1
CDR3 DNA: TGTGCCAGCAGCCGAGACCTACTAGCCTACAATGAGCAGTTCTTC
CDR3 protein: CASSRDLLAYNEQFF

V gene: TRBV30
D gene: -
clone size: once
J gene: TRBJ2-7
CDR3 DNA: TGTGCCTGGATGCAGGCCTACGAGCAGTACTTC
CDR3 protein: CAWMQAYEQYF

V gene: TRBV7-7
D gene: -
clone size: -
J gene: TRBJ2-3
CDR3 DNA: TGTGCTAGCAGCACCGACTCCCTGGGGACGCAGTATTTT
CDR3 protein: CASSTDSLGTQYF

V gene: TRBV4-2
D gene: -
clone size: -
J gene: TRBJ2-2
CDR3 DNA: TGTGCCAGCAGCCGACTGACACCCCTCGCGAACACCGGGGAGCTGTTTTTT
CDR3 protein: CASSRLTPLANTGELFF

V gene: TRBV11-2
D gene: -
clone size: -
J gene: TRBJ2-7
CDR3 DNA: TGTGCCAGCAGCCTAACCTACGAGCAGTACTTC
CDR3 protein: CASSLTYEQYF

V gene: TRBV6-6
D gene: -
clone size: -
J gene: TRBJ1-1
CDR3 DNA: TGTGCCAGCACCCACAATGCACAAGCTTTCTTT
CDR3 protein: CASTHNAQAFF

V gene: TRBV6-6
D gene: -
clone size: -
J gene: TRBJ2-3
CDR3 DNA: TGTGCCAGCAGTTTTAGCGCGAGCACAGATACGCAGTATTTT
CDR3 protein: CASSFSASTDTQYF

V gene: TRBV11-1
D gene: TRBD2
clone size: -
J gene: TRBJ2-1
CDR3 DNA: TGTGCCAGCAGCTTAGGGGTTCTCGGACTAGTATTCAATGAGCAGTTCTTC
CDR3 protein: CASSLGVLGLVFNEQFF

V gene: TRBV9
D gene: TRBD2
clone size: -
J gene: TRBJ2-7
CDR3 DNA: TGTGCCAGCAGCGTAGCAACTACTAGCGGGACTACCACCTACGAGCAGTACTTC
CDR3 protein: CASSVATTSGTTTYEQYF

V gene: TRBV28
D gene: TRBD1
clone size: -
J gene: TRBJ1-2
CDR3 DNA: TGTGCCAGCAGTTTACGGGTGGGGACAGGGAGGAACTATGGCTACACCTTC
CDR3 protein: CASSLRVGTGRNYGYTF

V gene: TRBV5-8
D gene: -
clone size: -
J gene: TRBJ2-5
CDR3 DNA: TGTGCCAGCAGCTTGGATAGGGAGACCCAGTACTTC
CDR3 protein: CASSLDRETQYF

V gene: TRBV14
D gene: -
clone size: -
J gene: TRBJ1-4
CDR3 DNA: TGTGCCAGCAGAGCACTAACAGGGAGAAATGAAAAACTGTTTTTT
CDR3 protein: CASRALTGRNEKLFF

V gene: TRBV9
D gene: -
clone size: -
J gene: TRBJ2-6
CDR3 DNA: TGTGCCAGCAGCGGTCTCAGGGCGCTTATATCCTCTGGGGCCAACGTCCTGACTTTC
CDR3 protein: CASSGLRALISSGANVLTF

V gene: TRBV6-5
D gene: TRBD1
clone size: -
J gene: TRBJ1-1
CDR3 DNA: TGTGCCAGCAGTTACGACAGGGCTAACACTGAAGCTTTCTTT
CDR3 protein: CASSYDRANTEAFF

V gene: TRBV9
D gene: -
clone size: -
J gene: TRBJ2-7
CDR3 DNA: TGTGCCAGCAGCCCGGGACTTACCTCCTACGAGCAGTACTTC
CDR3 protein: CASSPGLTSYEQYF

V gene: TRBV28
D gene: TRBD1
clone size: -
J gene: TRBJ1-3
CDR3 DNA: TGTGCCAGCAGTACGACAGGGGCTGGAAACACCATATATTTT
CDR3 protein: CASSTTGAGNTIYF

V gene: TRBV5-1
D gene: TRBD1
clone size: -
J gene: TRBJ2-5
CDR3 DNA: TGCGCCAGCAGCTTGGGACAGGGGCAAGAGACCCAGTACTTC
CDR3 protein: CASSLGQGQETQYF

V gene: TRBV2
D gene: -
clone size: once
J gene: TRBJ1-1
CDR3 DNA: TGTGCCAGCAGTGACAAGACTAACGAAGCTTTCTTT
CDR3 protein: CASSDKTNEAFF

V gene: TRBV9
D gene: -
clone size: -
J gene: TRBJ2-3
CDR3 DNA: TGTGCCAGCAGCGTAAATCCGACCCTGGCAGGGTCCGATACGCAGTATTTT
CDR3 protein: CASSVNPTLAGSDTQYF

V gene: TRBV29-1
D gene: TRBD1
clone size: -
J gene: TRBJ2-2
CDR3 DNA: TGCAGCGTCTTGAGTAGGACAGGGAGAGGGGAGCTGTTTTTT
CDR3 protein: CSVLSRTGRGELFF

V gene: TRBV11-2
D gene: -
clone size: -
J gene: TRBJ2-3
CDR3 DNA: TGTGCCAGCAGCTTAGATGTCGGCGCCACAGATACGCAGTATTTT
CDR3 protein: CASSLDVGATDTQYF

V gene: TRBV5-4
D gene: -
clone size: -
J gene: TRBJ2-6
CDR3 DNA: TGTGCCAGCAGCGGCTCGACCAACGTCCTGACTTTC
CDR3 protein: CASSGSTNVLTF

V gene: TRBV10-2
D gene: -
clone size: -
J gene: TRBJ1-6
CDR3 DNA: TGCGCCAGCAGTGAGCCCGAGGGGTTAAGTAATTCACCCCTCCACTTT
CDR3 protein: CASSEPEGLSNSPLHF

V gene: TRBV5-1
D gene: -
clone size: -
J gene: TRBJ2-7
CDR3 DNA: TGCGCCAGCAGCTTAAGACTGACCTCCTACGAGCAGTACTTC
CDR3 protein: CASSLRLTSYEQYF

V gene: TRBV11-2
D gene: -
clone size: few
J gene: TRBJ1-4
CDR3 DNA: TGTGCCAGCAAACCAGGGTTCTCAAATGAAAAACTGTTTTTT
CDR3 protein: CASKPGFSNEKLFF

V gene: TRBV6-1
D gene: -
clone size: -
J gene: TRBJ2-4
CDR3 DNA: TGTGCCAGCAGTGAAGCGGGCAGGTTTCACATTCAGTACTTC
CDR3 protein: CASSEAGRFHIQYF

V gene: TRBV7-9
D gene: -
clone size: -
J gene: TRBJ2-7
CDR3 DNA: TGTGCCAGCAGCTGGGGGAACTACGAGCAGTACTTC
CDR3 protein: CASSWGNYEQYF

V gene: TRBV7-9
D gene: TRBD2
clone size: medium-sized
J gene: TRBJ2-3
CDR3 DNA: TGTGCCAGCAGCGTCGGGACTAGCGCTTCAGATACGCAGTATTTT
CDR3 protein: CASSVGTSASDTQYF

V gene: TRBV28
D gene: TRBD2
clone size: -
J gene: TRBJ2-5
CDR3 DNA: TGTGCCAGCAGTTTAACTAGCGGGAAGGAGACCCAGTACTTC
CDR3 protein: CASSLTSGKETQYF

V gene: TRBV28
D gene: TRBD1
clone size: -
J gene: TRBJ1-5
CDR3 DNA: TGTGCCAGCAGTGCCCCAAGGGACAGGGACCATCAGCCCCAGCATTTT
CDR3 protein: CASSAPRDRDHQPQHF

V gene: TRBV2
D gene: -
clone size: -
J gene: TRBJ1-6
CDR3 DNA: TGTGCCAGCAGCGTTACAGGGTTTTCACCCCTCCACTTT
CDR3 protein: CASSVTGFSPLHF

V gene: TRBV4-2
D gene: TRBD2
clone size: -
J gene: TRBJ2-5
CDR3 DNA: TGTGCCAGCAGCCCCGGACTAGCGGAGTCCCAAGAGACCCAGTACTTC
CDR3 protein: CASSPGLAESQETQYF

V gene: TRBV2
D gene: -
clone size: -
J gene: TRBJ2-5
CDR3 DNA: TGTGCCAGCAGTCGGGGCAGGGAACAAGAGACCCAGTACTTC
CDR3 protein: CASSRGREQETQYF

V gene: TRBV29-1
D gene: -
clone size: -
J gene: TRBJ1-1
CDR3 DNA: TGCAGCGTTGAAGGTAGCTTAGGTTTGCACACTGAAGCTTTCTTT
CDR3 protein: CSVEGSLGLHTEAFF

V gene: TRBV7-2
D gene: TRBD2
clone size: -
J gene: TRBJ2-2
CDR3 DNA: TGTGCCAGCAGCTTAGCAGCGGGGGCGAACACCGGGGAGCTGTTTTTT
CDR3 protein: CASSLAAGANTGELFF

V gene: TRBV28
D gene: -
clone size: -
J gene: TRBJ2-5
CDR3 DNA: TGTGCCAGCAGTTTACAATCCCGTCGGGGGACCCAGTACTTC
CDR3 protein: CASSLQSRRGTQYF

V gene: TRBV6-1
D gene: -
clone size: -
J gene: TRBJ1-3
CDR3 DNA: TGTGCCAGCTTCCCTCAGGGCTTCTCTGGAAACACCATATATTTT
CDR3 protein: CASFPQGFSGNTIYF

V gene: TRBV27
D gene: -
clone size: -
J gene: TRBJ1-3
CDR3 DNA: TGTGCCAGCAGTTTCGCAAGCTCTGGAAACACCATATATTTT
CDR3 protein: CASSFASSGNTIYF

V gene: TRBV27
D gene: TRBD2
clone size: -
J gene: TRBJ2-1
CDR3 DNA: TGTGCCAGCAGTCTCTCAGCGGGAGCGGCGTATGAGCAGTTCTTC
CDR3 protein: CASSLSAGAAYEQFF

V gene: TRBV5-6
D gene: -
clone size: once
J gene: TRBJ2-5
CDR3 DNA: TGTGCCAGCAGCTTGTACCGGGTAGCTCAGGACTTC
CDR3 protein: CASSLYRVAQDF

V gene: TRBV6-4
D gene: TRBD2
clone size: -
J gene: TRBJ2-1
CDR3 DNA: TGTGCCAGCAGTGACGGGACTAGCGGCTACAATGAGCAGTTCTTC
CDR3 protein: CASSDGTSGYNEQFF

V gene: TRBV13
D gene: -
clone size: -
J gene: TRBJ1-1
CDR3 DNA: TGTGCCAGCAGACGACGGGAAATGAACACTGAAGCTTTCTTT
CDR3 protein: CASRRREMNTEAFF

V gene: TRBV29-1
D gene: -
clone size: -
J gene: TRBJ1-5
CDR3 DNA: TGCAGCGTTGCAGGGTCCGGGGAAGGGCCCCAGCATTTT
CDR3 protein: CSVAGSGEGPQHF